This section outlines one T cell receptor beta chain sequence together with its context. Method: immunoSEQ multiplex PCR; TCRdb's copy keeps in-frame clones and lacks some. The sample has 89,000 or so clones; nearly 95% are singletons. The CDR3 contains 14 residues. The ends lost 6 bases at V and 4 bases at J; junction bases unmatched: 5. Germline V CDR1 and CDR2: MNHEY, SMNVEV (reference sequence). This specimen belongs to a study of blood T cell repertoires in COVID-19. The sequence was obtained from a human donor with active COVID-19. The donor label of this sample is uncertain. V is TRBV27 and J is TRBJ2-2; 7 bases are shared with TRBD1. Material: peripheral blood. CDR3 protein: CASRPGQTTGELFF. The CDR3 nucleotides read TGTGCCAGCAGGCCGGGACAGACCACCGGGGAGCTGTTTTTT.